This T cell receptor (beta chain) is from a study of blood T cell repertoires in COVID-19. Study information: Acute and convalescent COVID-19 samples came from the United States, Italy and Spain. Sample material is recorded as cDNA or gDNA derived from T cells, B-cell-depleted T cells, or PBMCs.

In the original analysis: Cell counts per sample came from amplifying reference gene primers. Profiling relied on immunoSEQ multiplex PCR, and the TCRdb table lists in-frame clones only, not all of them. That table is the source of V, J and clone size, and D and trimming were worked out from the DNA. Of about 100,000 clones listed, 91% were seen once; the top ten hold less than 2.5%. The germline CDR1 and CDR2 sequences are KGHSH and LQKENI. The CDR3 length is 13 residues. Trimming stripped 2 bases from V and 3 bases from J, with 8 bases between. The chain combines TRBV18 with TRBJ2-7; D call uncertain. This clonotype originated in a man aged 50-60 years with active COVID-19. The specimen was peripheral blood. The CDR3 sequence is CASSPSPDYEQYV. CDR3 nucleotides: TGTGCCAGCTCACCATCTCCAGACTACGAGCAGTACGTC.